The clone carrying this TCR beta chain was counted ten times or more. Its antigen is as yet unknown. These data originate in a study of regulatory T cells in long-lasting Graves disease. Study-level results: With approximately 2,500 shared public clonotypes, persistent patients exceeded new patients, who shared about 1,000. Less diverse TCR repertoires were seen in persistent Graves' patients than in newly diagnosed ones.

The TCR beta library used iRepertoire HTBI primers with Arm-PCR amplification of CDR3. How the authors handled the data: Across samples, 50 to 65 TRBV and roughly 13 TRBJ segments were found. TCRdb redid the calling of the multiplex PCR reads with MiXCR, one entry per CDR3 protein. TCRdb's processing, not the study's, gives the V and J calls here. The sample holds more than 300,000 distinct CDR3 sequences, 20% seen once. Time point indicated: persistent/refractory GD, antithyroid drugs over 5 years with positive TRAb. From RNA extracted from PBMCs, the TCR library was made. The CDR3 has 16 residues. Trimming shortened V by 2 bases and J by 2 bases, and 10 bases separated the two germline ends. Germline V CDR1 and CDR2: SGHTA, FQGNSA.

The TCR originated in a female donor with Graves disease. The starting material was peripheral blood mononuclear cells (PBMCs), obtained when the disease was refractory, from a patient treated with antithyroid drugs. The chain recombines TRBV7-2 with TRBJ2-6; D ambiguous. The CDR3 DNA is TGTGCCAGCAGCTTAAAGTCCGTGCCTGGGGCCAACGTCCTGACTTTC. Its translation: CASSLKSVPGANVLTF.